Listed here are 28 T cell receptor beta chains from one sample, sequenced in a study of shared clonotypes between healthy human individuals. CD8 cells regarded as naive lacked CD45RO, were positively chosen for CCR7, and omitted terminally differentiated effector memory CD45RA+ cells. The protocol was immunoSEQ multiplex PCR, while the TCRdb copy is restricted to in-frame clones and leaves out a portion. Of around 600,000 clones listed, approximately 96% are singletons. Sequenced sample: naive CD8+ T cells sorted from blood. The receptors were sampled from a young woman in good health.

The count of this clone is one. V usage is TRBV28 and J usage is TRBJ1-1, with unresolved D. Germline-derived CDR1 and CDR2 are MDHEN and SYDVKM. The CDR3 length is 14 residues. Trimming cost V 5 bases and J 4 bases, with 14 bases left between them. The CDR3 sequence is CASSRHGGFTEAFF. CDR3 sequence (DNA): TGTGCCAGCAGTAGACATGGCGGATTCACTGAAGCTTTCTTT.

The V and J genes are TRBV27 and TRBJ2-2; TRBD1 agrees at 7 bases. The CDR3 loop spans 17 amino acids. Trimming removed 6 bases from V and 7 bases from J; junction bases left unmatched: 17. Germline loops: CDR1 MNHEY, CDR2 SMNVEV (reference sequence). The CDR3 here is CASRGKRGRLGVGELFF. For the CDR3, the DNA is TGTGCCAGCAGGGGAAAGAGGGGGCGGCTTGGCGTCGGGGAGCTGTTTTTT.

The J gene is TRBJ1-1, the V gene TRBV5-6; D ambiguous. The CDR3 extends over 16 amino acids. Germline CDR1 reads SGHDT; CDR2 reads YYEEEE. Trimming left V 2 bases short and J 6 bases short, with 20 bases between. The CDR3 sequence: CASSLSGSWFGPEAFF. The DNA of the CDR3 is TGTGCCAGCAGCTTAAGTGGGAGTTGGTTTGGGCCTGAAGCTTTCTTT.

The chain uses TRBV4-1 and TRBJ2-7; D possibly corresponds to TRBD1 (6 bases). Germline V CDR1 and CDR2: MGHRA, YSYEKL. V was shortened by 3 bases and J by 0 bases, with 12 bases between the two germline ends. This CDR3 is 15 amino acids long. DNA for the CDR3: TGCGCCAGCAGCCAGCGGACAGTGAGCTCCTACGAGCAGTACTTC. This codes for CASSQRTVSSYEQYF.

The chain employs TRBV6-5 and TRBJ2-1; D unresolved. The germline V and J ends were trimmed by 0 bases and 5 bases, with 8 bases remaining between them. This CDR3 has 14 amino acids. Germline V CDR1 and CDR2: MNHEY, SVGAGI. The CDR3 region is CASSYSTENNEQFF. As DNA, the CDR3 is TGTGCCAGCAGTTACTCGACCGAAAACAATGAGCAGTTCTTC.

The rearrangement joins TRBV4-2 to TRBJ2-7; a possible D gene is TRBD1 (6 bases). This CDR3 is built from 15 residues. Germline V CDR1 and CDR2: LGHNA, YNFKEQ. V shed 6 bases and J shed 0 bases, with 15 bases lying between them. The CDR3 loop reads CASSDNRDNSYEQYF. The DNA of the CDR3 is TGTGCCAGCAGTGACAACCGGGACAACTCCTACGAGCAGTACTTC.

The CDR3 is CASSLATSGSSDNEQFF. The CDR3 DNA sequence: TGTGCCAGCAGTTTAGCTACTAGCGGGAGTAGCGACAATGAGCAGTTCTTC. This chain uses TRBV27 with TRBJ2-1; 11 bases are shared with TRBD2. J lost 5 bases, V lost 2 bases, and 8 bases had no gene match. The length of the CDR3 is 17 residues. Germline assignment: CDR1 MNHEY and CDR2 SMNVEV (reference sequence).

The chain is built from TRBV7-8 and TRBJ2-5; 9 bases are a match to TRBD2. V lost 6 bases to trimming and J lost 2 bases; unmatched junction nucleotides: 10. CDR1 and CDR2 (germline): SGHVS, FQNEAQ. This CDR3 is 16 amino acids long. Here the CDR3 DNA reads TGTGCCAGCAGTTCCGGACTAGCGCTACTACAAGAGACCCAGTACTTC. Its protein product is CASSSGLALLQETQYF. The variable domain in full, completed from reference TRBV7-8 and TRBJ2-5, reads GAGVSQSPRYKVAKRGQDVALRCDPISGHVSLFWYQQALGQGPEFLTYFQNEAQLDKSGLPSDRFFAERPEGSVSTLKIQRTQQEDSAVYLCASSSGLALLQETQYFGPGTRLLVL.

This clone is a singleton in its sample. This chain joins TRBV6-5 and TRBJ2-2; 8 bases are shared with TRBD1. Germline V CDR1 and CDR2: MNHEY, SVGAGI. The CDR3 loop spans 16 amino acids. Trimming at V came to 2 bases and at J to 2 bases, leaving 4 bases not matched to a gene. CDR3 nucleotide sequence: TGTGCCAGCAGTTACCGAGGGACAGGAAACACCGGGGAGCTGTTTTTT. This translates into CASSYRGTGNTGELFF.

The rearrangement joins TRBV19 to TRBJ2-7, with D uncertain. The CDR3 loop spans 14 amino acids. Germline CDR1 is LNHDA and CDR2 is SQIVND (reference sequence). V lost 8 bases and J lost 1, with 15 bases in between. The CDR3 sequence: CASSDRDPSYEQYF. The CDR3 nucleotides read TGTGCCAGTTCGGACCGAGACCCTTCCTACGAGCAGTACTTC. Full variable domain (remainder filled in from reference TRBV19 and TRBJ2-7): DGGITQSPKYLFRKEGQNVTLSCEQNLNHDAMYWYRQDPGQGLRLIYYSQIVNDFQKGDIAEGYSVSREKKESFPLTVTSAQKNPTAFYLCASSDRDPSYEQYFGPGTRLTVT.

This chain links TRBV27 with TRBJ2-4; no clear D gene. Trimming left V 6 bases short and J 0 bases short, with 3 bases between. The CDR3 has 12 amino acids. Germline lookup yields CDR1 MNHEY and CDR2 SMNVEV (reference sequence). CDR3 residues: CASRLAKNIQYF. CDR3 nucleotide sequence: TGTGCCAGCAGGCTAGCCAAAAACATTCAGTACTTC.

The chain carries TRBV27 and TRBJ1-2; D unresolved. CDR1 is MNHEY, CDR2 SMNVEV, per germline (reference sequence). The CDR3 loop spans 12 amino acids. V was pared by 8 bases and J by 4 bases, with 11 bases between. The CDR3 spells CASQTPGYGYTF. Written as DNA, the CDR3 is TGTGCCAGCCAAACCCCAGGCTATGGCTACACCTTC.

As concerns this clone: This CDR3 is also generated by other DNA sequences in the sample. The chain employs TRBV5-6 and TRBJ1-5; no reliable D call. From germline, CDR1 is SGHDT and CDR2 YYEEEE. The CDR3 loop spans 12 amino acids. Trimming removed 0 bases at V and 6 bases at J, with 4 bases between. CDR3 nucleotides: TGTGCCAGCAGCTTGGGTAGTCAGCCCCAGCATTTT. As protein: CASSLGSQPQHF.

DNA for the CDR3: TGTGCCAGCAAGGCTAGCGGGAGCTACGAGCAGTACTTC. Residues: CASKASGSYEQYF. V is TRBV27 and J is TRBJ2-7, with 10 nucleotides matching TRBD2. Germline trimming cut 7 bases from V and 3 bases from J; bases unmatched to any gene: 3. The CDR3 is made up of 13 amino acids. CDR1 is MNHEY, CDR2 SMNVEV, per germline (reference sequence).

The chain uses TRBV28 and TRBJ2-3, with TRBD1 matching 7 bases. This CDR3 comprises 15 residues. The trim removed 7 bases at V and 2 bases at J, leaving 9 bases unmatched. CDR1 and CDR2 (germline): MDHEN, SYDVKM. DNA of the CDR3: TGTGCCAGCAAGGCGACAGGGACCCTCACAGATACGCAGTATTTT. Protein product: CASKATGTLTDTQYF.

V and J are TRBV7-9 and TRBJ1-4, with D maybe TRBD1 (5 bases). From germline, CDR1 is SEHNR and CDR2 FQNEAQ (reference sequence). This CDR3 comprises 12 residues. Trimming stripped 6 bases from V and 8 bases from J, with 10 bases between. CDR3 loop: CASRATEEKLFF. The CDR3 DNA sequence: TGTGCCAGCAGAGCGACAGAGGAAAAACTGTTTTTT. Full variable domain (outside the CDR3, taken from reference TRBV7-9 and TRBJ1-4): DTGVSQNPRHKITKRGQNVTFRCDPISEHNRLYWYRQTLGQGPEFLTYFQNEAQLEKSRLLSDRFSAERPKGSFSTLEIQRTEQGDSAMYLCASRATEEKLFFGSGTQLSVL.

The gene calls are TRBV9 and TRBJ2-7; possibly TRBD2 for D (5 bases). Deletions cut 1 base from V and 4 bases from J, with 9 bases between. The CDR3 loop spans 13 amino acids. CDR1 is SGDLS and CDR2 is YYNGEE in the germline V gene. Here the CDR3 reads CASSVPGKYEQYF. DNA of the CDR3: TGTGCCAGCAGCGTACCGGGAAAATACGAGCAGTACTTC.

This clone occurred once. One junction end does not reproduce the germline sequence, and a read error may be involved. J is TRBJ2-7 and V is TRBV15; TRBD2 agrees at 7 bases. The CDR3 runs 16 residues. Germline CDR1 and CDR2: LNHNV and YYDKDF (reference sequence). CDR3 in DNA: TGTGCCACCAGCAGAGATGGGCGGGGGAGCATCTACGAGCAGCACTTC. It codes for CATSRDGRGSIYEQHF.

The chain recombines TRBV5-1 with TRBJ2-7; TRBD2 agrees at 14 bases. Germline V lookup: CDR1 SGHRS, CDR2 YFSETQ. This CDR3 contains 17 residues. J gave up 2 bases and V 2 bases, and 6 bases lay outside the gene matches. This CDR3 reads CASSLGTSGRPTYEQYF. Here the CDR3 DNA reads TGCGCCAGCAGCTTAGGGACTAGCGGGAGACCCACCTACGAGCAGTACTTC. Complete variable domain (other parts from reference TRBV5-1 and TRBJ2-7): KAGVTQTPRYLIKTRGQQVTLSCSPISGHRSVSWYQQTPGQGLQFLFEYFSETQRNKGNFPGRFSGRQFSNSRSEMNVSTLELGDSALYLCASSLGTSGRPTYEQYFGPGTRLTVT.

This clone has only one observation. V gene TRBV6-5 combines with J gene TRBJ2-7, with 11 bases lining up with TRBD2. After removal of 5 bases from V and 5 bases from J, the junction contained 8 bases not matched to a gene. The CDR3 is 15 residues long. CDR1 and CDR2 from the germline V gene are MNHEY and SVGAGI. This chain's CDR3 is CASSKTSGSSDEQYF. In nucleotides, the CDR3 is TGTGCCAGCAGTAAAACTAGCGGGAGCAGTGACGAGCAGTACTTC.

This chain connects TRBV4-1 to TRBJ1-4; no definite D call. V lost 6 bases and J lost 0, with 11 bases in between. This CDR3 contains 15 residues. The germline gives CDR1 MGHRA, CDR2 YSYEKL. This CDR3 is CASRDRTATNEKLFF. DNA for the CDR3: TGCGCCAGCAGAGACCGGACGGCAACTAATGAAAAACTGTTTTTT.

In the case of this clone: In the same sample, other DNA sequences code for this CDR3. V gene TRBV27 combines with J gene TRBJ2-7; no clear D. The CDR3 contains 13 residues. The germline CDR1 and CDR2 sequences are MNHEY and SMNVEV (reference sequence). V was trimmed by 3 bases and J by 2 bases, leaving 8 bases between them. The CDR3, as DNA: TGTGCCAGCAGTTTGGGATTAGCCTACGAGCAGTACTTC. This sequence encodes CASSLGLAYEQYF.

The chain has TRBV4-2 and TRBJ2-7; 13 nucleotides agree with TRBD2. This CDR3 has 18 amino acids. Trimming cost V 0 bases and J 2 bases; bases outside gene matches: 7. CDR1 and CDR2 from the germline V gene are LGHNA and YNFKEQ. The CDR3 is CASSQEGLAGEGTYEQYF. In DNA form, the CDR3 reads TGTGCCAGCAGCCAAGAAGGACTAGCGGGAGAAGGAACCTACGAGCAGTACTTC.

This sequence joins TRBV7-3 and TRBJ1-3; D call uncertain. CDR3 length: 15 amino acids. V shed 4 bases and J shed 0 bases, with 10 bases lying between them. The germline CDR1 and CDR2 sequences are SGHTA and FQGTGA. CDR3 residues: CASSSGRSSGNTIYF. DNA of the CDR3: TGTGCCAGCAGCTCCGGACGGAGCTCTGGAAACACCATATATTTT. The whole variable domain, remainder taken from reference TRBV7-3 and TRBJ1-3, is GAGVSQTPSNKVTEKGKYVELRCDPISGHTALYWYRQSLGQGPEFLIYFQGTGAADDSGLPNDRFFAVRPEGSVSTLKIQRTERGDSAVYLCASSSGRSSGNTIYFGEGSWLTVV.

CDR3 in DNA: TGTGCCAGCAGCGTAGATGAGACCCCCACCGGGACCCAGTACTTC. It specifies CASSVDETPTGTQYF. This chain connects TRBV9 to TRBJ2-5; no reliable D call. The V and J ends lost 0 bases and 7 bases respectively, with 16 bases between them. The CDR3 extends over 15 amino acids. CDR1 is SGDLS and CDR2 is YYNGEE in the germline V gene.

This clone was seen only once. The chain has TRBV2 and TRBJ2-5, with D possibly being TRBD2 (7 bases). Looked up from germline, CDR1 is SNHLY and CDR2 is FYNNEI. This CDR3 spans 13 amino acids. This CDR3 is CGGGGDRQETQYF. CDR3 bases: TGTGGTGGAGGGGGGGACCGTCAAGAGACCCAGTACTTC.

The chain couples TRBV14 to TRBJ2-7; perhaps TRBD2 as D (6 bases). Germline V lookup: CDR1 SGHDN, CDR2 FVKESK. This CDR3 has 14 residues. Trimming stripped 3 bases from V and 3 bases from J, with 12 bases between. CDR3 nucleotide sequence: TGTGCCAGCAGCCACATGGACTACGACTACGAGCAGTACTTC. Protein product: CASSHMDYDYEQYF.

This clone appeared a single time. The J gene is TRBJ2-2, the V gene TRBV15; a weak D match, TRBD1 (6 bases). This CDR3 has 14 amino acids. V dropped 8 bases and J dropped 1 base, with 11 bases sitting between them. CDR1 LNHNV and CDR2 YYDKDF come from the germline V gene (reference sequence). CDR3: CATQGQMNTGELFF. The CDR3 bases are TGTGCCACCCAAGGACAGATGAACACCGGGGAGCTGTTTTTT.